This T cell receptor (beta chain) is from a study of T cells in Graves' hyperthyroidism and ophthalmopathy. About the study: Peripheral blood samples were taken at initial diagnosis, prior to any treatment.

At least ten counts were recorded for this clonotype. Antigen: not known. An approximately 9.4 ml volume of fresh peripheral blood provided the PBMCs. The CDR3 contains 15 residues. With V trimmed by 5 bases and J by 0 bases, 3 bases remained unmatched. Germline V CDR1 and CDR2: SGHAT, FQNNGV. Study findings and constraints: Blood also held most thyroid clonotypes expanded beyond 0.001. Model predictions of ophthalmopathy came a median approximately seven months before onset.

The source material, RNA transcripts, was used to amplify TCR beta CDR3 regions. Using the HTBI primer set, a first-round RT-PCR was run on the TCR CDR3. TCRdb re-derived calls from the multiplex PCR reads in MiXCR, one entry per CDR3 protein. Of about 640,000 distinct CDR3 sequences listed, less than 25% were seen once; the top ten hold under 35%. The chain combines TRBV11-2 with TRBJ2-3, with 9 bases fitting TRBD2. Sequenced: blood. The source of this sequence is a man aged 30 to 39 with Graves' ophthalmopathy. In DNA form, the CDR3 reads TGTGCCAGCAGCATTGGGACTAGCAGCACAGATACGCAGTATTTT. It codes for CASSIGTSSTDTQYF.